The 29 T cell receptor beta chains presented below share a single source sample, sequenced in a study of cytomegalovirus exposure and HLA in healthy donors. The PCR had 60 Vbeta and 13 Jbeta primers. The assay was immunoSEQ multiplex PCR, and TCRdb's table has in-frame clones only and misses some. This table has around 210,000 clones, roughly 81% appearing once. Source material: PBMCs. Receptors originate from a girl aged 2 to 10 in good health and CMV-seronegative.

The chain combines TRBV6-1 with TRBJ2-1; 11 positions match TRBD2. With 4 bases clipped from V and 4 bases from J, the junction kept 9 bases outside the gene matches. The CDR3 runs 17 residues. Looked up from germline, CDR1 is MNHNS and CDR2 is SASEGT. The DNA of the CDR3 is TGTGCCAGCAGTGCCCGGGCTAGCGGGAGGTATTACAATGAGCAGTTCTTC. It yields the protein CASSARASGRYYNEQFF.

CDR3 sequence reads: CASSQGRGRGTDTQYF. In DNA, the CDR3 is TGTGCCAGCAGCCAAGGGCGGGGGCGGGGCACAGATACGCAGTATTTT. V gene TRBV4-2 combines with J gene TRBJ2-3; the D gene is possibly TRBD2 (7 bases). CDR3 length equals 16 residues. In germline, CDR1 is LGHNA, CDR2 YNFKEQ. Trimming cost V 1 base and J 1 base, with 12 bases left between them.

About this clone itself: Additional DNA sequences in this sample encode the identical CDR3. The chain links TRBV30 to TRBJ1-3; D perhaps matches TRBD1 (6 bases). This CDR3 is built from 14 residues. The V end was cut by 3 bases, the J end by 6 bases, with 15 bases between. CDR1 GTSNPN and CDR2 SVGIG come from the germline V gene (reference sequence). CDR3 coding DNA: TGTGCCTGGAGACTCAGGGGCTTTTTAAACACCATATATTTT. This encodes CAWRLRGFLNTIYF.

The V gene is TRBV4-2, the J gene TRBJ2-7, with 9 bases lining up with TRBD1. CDR1 and CDR2 from the germline V gene are LGHNA and YNFKEQ. The CDR3 runs 15 residues. With V trimmed by 3 bases and J by 5 bases, 8 bases remained unmatched. CDR3 nucleotide sequence: TGTGCCAGCAGCCAGGTGGGACAGGGATCTCACGAGCAGTACTTC. Translated: CASSQVGQGSHEQYF.

There are a few counts of this clone. The chain carries TRBV6-5 and TRBJ2-2, with D possibly being TRBD2 (6 bases). The ends were cut back, 11 bases at V and 2 bases at J, with 12 bases in the middle. The length of the CDR3 is 13 residues. Germline lookup yields CDR1 MNHEY and CDR2 SVGAGI. CDR3: CAARTTNTGELFF. The CDR3 DNA reads as TGTGCCGCCCGGACTACTAACACCGGGGAGCTGTTTTTT.

The CDR3 protein is CASSMTEKGDTQYF. The CDR3 DNA follows: TGTGCCAGTAGTATGACTGAAAAAGGAGATACGCAGTATTTT. This rearrangement joins TRBV19 to TRBJ2-3; D is ambiguous. Germline CDR1 LNHDA, CDR2 SQIVND (reference sequence). V lost 3 bases, J lost 5 bases, and 12 bases lay in between. The CDR3 loop spans 14 amino acids.

The CDR3 loop reads CASSLGTGSNYGYTF. In DNA, the CDR3 is TGTGCCAGCAGTTTAGGGACAGGGTCAAACTATGGCTACACCTTC. The chain employs TRBV27 and TRBJ1-2; TRBD1 aligns across 9 bases. The J segment lost 2 bases and the V segment lost 2 bases, leaving 3 bases of the junction unmatched. Per germline, CDR1 MNHEY and CDR2 SMNVEV (reference sequence). This CDR3 region has 15 residues.

This chain connects TRBV29-1 to TRBJ1-1, with 10 nucleotides matching TRBD1. This CDR3 comprises 12 residues. Germline lookup yields CDR1 SQVTM and CDR2 ANQGSEA. The V gene end was trimmed by 6 bases and the J gene end by 6 bases; junction bases not matched to a gene: 4. The CDR3 protein is CSVLTGGPEAFF. The CDR3 nucleotides are TGCAGCGTACTGACAGGGGGCCCTGAAGCTTTCTTT.

The V gene is TRBV11-2, the J gene TRBJ2-3, with TRBD1 matching 7 bases. Germline V gene lookup returns CDR1 SGHAT and CDR2 FQNNGV. With V trimmed by 1 base and J by 3 bases, 7 bases remained unmatched. The length of the CDR3 is 16 residues. DNA of the CDR3: TGTGCCAGCAGCTTAGGTGAGGGGGCGCGTACAGATACGCAGTATTTT. Its protein product is CASSLGEGARTDTQYF.

This rearrangement joins TRBV6-6 to TRBJ2-5, with 10 bases that match TRBD2. Trimming removed 8 bases from V and 5 bases from J; junction bases left unmatched: 8. This CDR3 contains 14 residues. Per the germline V gene, CDR1 is MNHNY and CDR2 is SVGAGI (reference sequence). Here the CDR3 DNA reads TGTGCCAGCGCGAGCGGGGGGGCCTGGGAGACCCAGTACTTC. Protein: CASASGGAWETQYF.

The V and J genes are TRBV5-1 and TRBJ2-3; the match to TRBD2 covers 13 bases. From germline, CDR1 is SGHRS and CDR2 YFSETQ. With 4 bases clipped from V and 2 bases from J, the junction kept 4 bases outside the gene matches. The length of the CDR3 is 16 residues. CDR3: CASSLTSGGSTDTQYF. The CDR3 DNA reads as TGCGCCAGCAGCCTGACTAGCGGGGGGTCCACAGATACGCAGTATTTT. Together with reference TRBV5-1 and TRBJ2-3, the CDR3 gives the full variable domain: KAGVTQTPRYLIKTRGQQVTLSCSPISGHRSVSWYQQTPGQGLQFLFEYFSETQRNKGNFPGRFSGRQFSNSRSEMNVSTLELGDSALYLCASSLTSGGSTDTQYFGPGTRLTVL.

As to this clone: At one of its ends the junction is not consistent with the germline gene, which may arise from a read error. The CDR3 here is CASSASGTPSSEQYF. The CDR3 nucleotides are TGTGCCAGCAGCGCGTCCGGGACACCCTCCTCCGAGCAGTACTTC. The chain recombines TRBV7-7 with TRBJ2-7; tentative D call: TRBD1 (6 bases). Germline CDR1 SSHAT, CDR2 FNYEAQ (reference sequence). The CDR3 is 15 residues long.

Regarding this clone: Other DNA sequences within the sample encode an identical CDR3. V gene TRBV5-1 combines with J gene TRBJ1-1; D ambiguous. V was cut by 4 bases and J by 4 bases, with 17 bases left in between. Germline V lookup: CDR1 SGHRS, CDR2 YFSETQ. CDR3 length: 15 residues. The CDR3 DNA sequence: TGCGCCAGCAGCCCTCGGACGGGAGGAGGCACTGAAGCTTTCTTT. Translation gives CASSPRTGGGTEAFF.

V and J are TRBV30 and TRBJ1-2; D remains unclear. The ends were cut back, 0 bases at V and 5 bases at J, with 16 bases in the middle. The CDR3 runs 15 residues. Germline lookup yields CDR1 GTSNPN and CDR2 SVGIG (reference sequence). The CDR3 spells CAWSVPGGDTYGYTF. The CDR3 nucleotides read TGTGCCTGGAGTGTACCCGGCGGCGATACTTATGGCTACACCTTC.

V and J are TRBV5-4 and TRBJ2-1, with 10 bases matching TRBD2. The CDR3 consists of 16 residues. From germline, CDR1 is SGHNT and CDR2 YYREEE (reference sequence). Unmatched junction bases numbered 8, after V lost 0 bases and J lost 8 bases. CDR3 region: CASSLARTSGNYEQFF. DNA of the CDR3: TGTGCCAGCAGCTTGGCTAGAACTAGCGGGAACTATGAGCAGTTCTTC.

This chain joins TRBV6-5 and TRBJ2-1, with 10 bases fitting TRBD1. Germline V gene data show CDR1 as MNHEY and CDR2 as SVGAGI. V dropped 6 bases and J dropped 8; count of bases not matched to a gene: 4. The CDR3 sequence is 13 residues long. The CDR3 nucleotides read TGTGCCAGCAGGGGACAGGGGAGGCATGAGCAGTTCTTC. This sequence encodes CASRGQGRHEQFF.

The table lists this clone with a count of one. The chain recombines TRBV18 with TRBJ1-1; 8 bases line up with TRBD1. Trimming took 0 bases from V and 0 from J; bases not matched to a gene: 3. This CDR3 has 16 amino acids. Per the germline V gene, CDR1 is KGHSH and CDR2 is LQKENI. For the CDR3, the DNA is TGTGCCAGCTCACCACCGACAGGGGCGGTGAACACTGAAGCTTTCTTT. It specifies CASSPPTGAVNTEAFF. Looking up the rest from reference TRBV18 and TRBJ1-1 gives the full variable domain: NAGVMQNPRHLVRRRGQEARLRCSPMKGHSHVYWYRQLPEEGLKFMVYLQKENIIDESGMPKERFSAEFPKEGPSILRIQQVVRGDSAAYFCASSPPTGAVNTEAFFGQGTRLTVV.

CDR3 region: CASRLGGAPEAFF. The CDR3 nucleotides read TGCGCCAGCAGGTTAGGGGGCGCCCCTGAAGCTTTCTTT. The chain combines TRBV5-1 with TRBJ1-1; 7 bases are shared with TRBD1. CDR1 and CDR2 from the germline V gene are SGHRS and YFSETQ. The CDR3 totals 13 residues. V was pared by 5 bases and J by 6 bases, with 7 bases of the junction left unmatched.

This chain joins TRBV6-1 and TRBJ1-5; D might be TRBD1 (5 bases). Germline CDR1 reads MNHNS; CDR2 reads SASEGT. Trimming cost V 7 bases and J 3 bases, with 13 bases left between them. There are 14 residues in the CDR3. The chain's CDR3 is CASNPGGPNQPQHF. CDR3 DNA: TGTGCCAGCAACCCGGGGGGTCCCAATCAGCCCCAGCATTTT.

The chain uses TRBV6-5 and TRBJ2-7; 8 positions agree with TRBD1. CDR1 and CDR2 from the germline V gene are MNHEY and SVGAGI. The CDR3 is 15 residues long. J lost 0 bases, V lost 4 bases, and 5 bases had no gene match. The DNA for the CDR3 is TGTGCCAGCAGTTGGTTGGGGACAGGCTCCTACGAGCAGTACTTC. It encodes CASSWLGTGSYEQYF.

Only one count was recorded for this clone. The chain combines TRBV2 with TRBJ1-2; 8 bases are a match to TRBD1. The CDR3 runs 15 residues. V dropped 1 base and J dropped 5; count of bases not matched to a gene: 6. Germline CDR1 reads SNHLY; CDR2 reads FYNNEI. The CDR3 DNA sequence: TGTGCCAGCAGTGAAGGGTCAGGGGGCGGATATGGCTACACCTTC. This translates into CASSEGSGGGYGYTF.

The chain carries TRBV6-5 and TRBJ1-2, with D maybe TRBD1 (5 bases). There are 13 residues in the CDR3. CDR1 and CDR2 (germline): MNHEY, SVGAGI. Trimming removed 2 bases at V and 8 bases at J, with 12 bases between. This CDR3 reads CASSYKARGGYTF. Here the CDR3 DNA reads TGTGCCAGCAGTTACAAGGCGCGGGGGGGCTACACCTTC.

The rearrangement links TRBV5-1 to TRBJ2-7; TRBD2 aligns across 12 bases. The CDR3 consists of 15 residues. Germline assignment: CDR1 SGHRS and CDR2 YFSETQ. V shed 4 bases and J 5 bases; nucleotides not matched to a gene: 7. CDR3 bases: TGCGCCAGCAGCCCCCCGACTAGCGGGAGCAACGAGCAGTACTTC. Amino acid sequence: CASSPPTSGSNEQYF.

The chain is built from TRBV7-6 and TRBJ2-7; perhaps TRBD1 as D (6 bases). The CDR3 has 13 amino acids. Germline CDR1 SGHVS, CDR2 FNYEAQ. V shed 1 base and J shed 5 bases, with 9 bases lying between them. The CDR3 region is CASSLGWTDEQYF. The DNA of the CDR3 is TGTGCCAGCAGCTTAGGATGGACAGACGAGCAGTACTTC.

V is TRBV7-9 and J is TRBJ1-1; the match to TRBD1 covers 8 bases. The germline CDR1 and CDR2 sequences are SEHNR and FQNEAQ (reference sequence). The CDR3 loop spans 17 amino acids. The V gene end was trimmed by 5 bases and the J gene end by 3 bases; junction bases not matched to a gene: 14. CDR3 protein: CASSPRQGARGDTEAFF. DNA for the CDR3: TGTGCCAGCAGCCCTCGCCAGGGGGCAAGGGGGGACACTGAAGCTTTCTTT.

V and J are TRBV5-8 and TRBJ1-6; tentative D call: TRBD1 (6 bases). Germline V gene lookup returns CDR1 SGHTS and CDR2 YDEGEE. V lost 4 bases and J lost 7, with 24 bases in between. The CDR3 contains 18 residues. CDR3 protein: CASSLDGPWEGGNSPLHF. The CDR3 region has the DNA TGTGCCAGCAGCCTTGACGGTCCTTGGGAAGGGGGAAATTCACCCCTCCACTTT.

This chain uses TRBV14 with TRBJ2-1, with 10 bases identical to TRBD1. The V gene end was trimmed by 3 bases and the J gene end by 5 bases; junction bases not matched to a gene: 7. The CDR3 runs 16 residues. Germline lookup yields CDR1 SGHDN and CDR2 FVKESK. The CDR3 DNA reads TGTGCCAGCAGCCACCCCTCCGGGACAGGGGACAATGAGCAGTTCTTC. Residues: CASSHPSGTGDNEQFF.

V usage is TRBV10-2 and J usage is TRBJ2-3; TRBD2 matches at 10 bases. CDR3 length equals 15 residues. V was pared by 7 bases and J by 3 bases, with 7 bases of the junction left unmatched. The germline V gene encodes CDR1 WSHSY and CDR2 SAAADI. In nucleotides, the CDR3 is TGCGCCAGCACTAGCGGGAGAGCGGGAACAGATACGCAGTATTTT. Amino acids: CASTSGRAGTDTQYF.

This chain links TRBV28 with TRBJ1-2; D is ambiguous. With 6 bases removed from V and 0 bases from J, the gap between germline ends came to 8 bases. Germline V gene lookup returns CDR1 MDHEN and CDR2 SYDVKM. This CDR3 has 13 residues. The CDR3 DNA sequence: TGTGCCAGCAGGATTTCAGCTAACTATGGCTACACCTTC. Protein sequence: CASRISANYGYTF.